This entry lists 23 T cell receptor beta chains sequenced from one sample in a study of vaccination effects on CD4 cells after COVID-19. For these TCRs, the target antigens are not known. Following culture for roughly 10 days, CD4+ T cells were isolated. Every participant took two doses of the BNT162b2 or mRNA-1273 vaccine. Produced via immunoSEQ multiplex PCR; TCRdb's table is partial and in-frame only. This sample has around 46,000 clones, with 72% found just once. The sample consisted of CD4+ T cells from PBMCs cultured without peptide, taken after COVID-19 vaccination. All receptors derive from a human donor who received a COVID-19 vaccine.

CDR3 DNA sequence: TGTGCCAGCAGTCGACAGAGCAATCAGCCCCAGCATTTT. It is translated as CASSRQSNQPQHF. This sequence joins TRBV6-5 and TRBJ1-5; a weak D match, TRBD1 (5 bases). The CDR3 is 13 amino acids. V lost 5 bases and J lost 1, with 6 bases in between. Looked up from germline, CDR1 is MNHEY and CDR2 is SVGAGI.

The CDR3 protein is CASSSSGTNYEQYF. CDR3 nucleotide sequence: TGTGCCAGCAGTTCTAGCGGGACAAACTACGAGCAGTACTTC. V is TRBV6-5 and J is TRBJ2-7, with TRBD2 matching over 9 bases. Germline CDR1 is MNHEY and CDR2 is SVGAGI. V gave up 4 bases and J gave up 3 bases; unmatched junction bases: 4. The CDR3 runs 14 residues.

This clone was seen a handful of times. The chain couples TRBV5-1 to TRBJ2-1; a weak D match, TRBD1 (5 bases). Germline V gene sequence: CDR1 SGHRS, CDR2 YFSETQ. The CDR3 has 11 residues. Trimming removed 6 bases from V and 10 bases from J, with 11 bases in between. CDR3 amino acids: CASKDRYEQFF. In DNA form, the CDR3 reads TGCGCCAGCAAAGACAGATACGAGCAGTTCTTC.

This clone was found once. This rearrangement joins TRBV3-1 (or the pseudogene TRBV3-2) to TRBJ1-2, with D uncertain. Germline values: CDR1 LGHDT, CDR2 YNNKEL (reference sequence). The CDR3 contains 15 residues. V shed 1 base and J shed 8 bases, with 17 bases lying between them. The chain's CDR3 is CASSQGRGQKGGYTF. The CDR3 bases are TGTGCCAGCAGCCAAGGACGAGGGCAGAAAGGAGGCTACACCTTC.

This clone appeared a few times. The J gene is TRBJ1-6, the V gene TRBV10-2; unclear D gene. The CDR3 contains 14 residues. V dropped 5 bases and J dropped 4 bases, with 9 bases sitting between them. Germline V gives CDR1 WSHSY, CDR2 SAAADI. The CDR3 protein is CASSPTDYNSPLHF. In nucleotides, the CDR3 is TGCGCCAGCAGTCCCACCGATTATAATTCACCCCTCCACTTT.

The J gene is TRBJ1-1, the V gene TRBV12-3 or TRBV12-4; D gene uncertain. V was pared by 2 bases and J by 2 bases, with 6 bases between. CDR3 length equals 13 residues. CDR3 in DNA: TGTGCCAGCAGTTTATCCCTCAACACTGAAGCTTTCTTT. It specifies CASSLSLNTEAFF.

The J gene is TRBJ1-5, the V gene TRBV24-1; the D is unclear. V shed 11 bases and J shed 0 bases, with 22 bases lying between them. CDR1 and CDR2 (germline): KGHDR, SFDVKD. This CDR3 comprises 17 residues. CDR3 in DNA: TGTGCCATCGCCCGGCCCCGGGTGACTTATAGCAATCAGCCCCAGCATTTT. Its protein is CAIARPRVTYSNQPQHF.

In its sample, this clone was seen once. V gene TRBV5-6 combines with J gene TRBJ2-1, with 7 bases identical to TRBD1. Germline CDR1 SGHDT, CDR2 YYEEEE. With V trimmed by 4 bases and J by 4 bases, 5 bases remained unmatched. The CDR3 has 14 amino acids. For the CDR3, the DNA is TGTGCCAGCAGCCCACCGGGACAGTACAATGAGCAGTTCTTC. It codes for CASSPPGQYNEQFF.

This rearrangement joins TRBV7-9 to TRBJ1-1, with a possible D match to TRBD1 (6 bases). The CDR3 loop spans 13 amino acids. Trimming pared 1 base from V and 7 bases from J, leaving 10 bases between. Germline V gene lookup returns CDR1 SEHNR and CDR2 FQNEAQ (reference sequence). Here the CDR3 DNA reads TGTGCCAGCAGCTTAGACGAGGGGGGTGAAGCTTTCTTT. This encodes CASSLDEGGEAFF. Based on the CDR3 plus reference TRBV7-9 and TRBJ1-1, the full variable domain is DTGVSQNPRHKITKRGQNVTFRCDPISEHNRLYWYRQTLGQGPEFLTYFQNEAQLEKSRLLSDRFSAERPKGSFSTLEIQRTEQGDSAMYLCASSLDEGGEAFFGQGTRLTVV.

V and J are TRBV25-1 and TRBJ2-3; 9 bases fit TRBD2. V lost 2 bases, J lost 5 bases, and 2 bases stayed unmatched. Germline lookup yields CDR1 MGHDK and CDR2 SYGVNS. This CDR3 is built from 14 residues. The CDR3 DNA reads as TGTGCCAGCAGTGAACCTAGCGGGGTAGATACGCAGTATTTT. It translates to CASSEPSGVDTQYF. Using reference TRBV25-1 and TRBJ2-3 for the parts outside the CDR3, the full variable domain is EADIYQTPRYLVIGTGKKITLECSQTMGHDKMYWYQQDPGMELHLIHYSYGVNSTEKGDLSSESTVSRIRTEHFPLTLESARPSHTSQYLCASSEPSGVDTQYFGPGTRLTVL.

The rearrangement joins TRBV3-1 (or the pseudogene TRBV3-2) to TRBJ1-1; D gene unclear. V lost 1 base to trimming and J lost 0 bases, with 9 bases between them. This CDR3 contains 15 residues. Germline CDR1 LGHDT, CDR2 YNNKEL (reference sequence). CDR3 DNA: TGTGCCAGCAGCCAAGGAGGGAGGATGAACACTGAAGCTTTCTTT. Its translation: CASSQGGRMNTEAFF.

The V and J genes are TRBV5-1 and TRBJ1-1; D may be TRBD1 (6 bases). V shed 5 bases and J shed 7 bases, with 15 bases lying between them. The CDR3 has 13 residues. Germline V CDR1 and CDR2: SGHRS, YFSETQ. In DNA form, the CDR3 reads TGCGCCAGCAGAATGGCAGGGGCGATTGAAGCTTTCTTT. It translates to CASRMAGAIEAFF. Full variable domain (outside the CDR3, taken from reference TRBV5-1 and TRBJ1-1): KAGVTQTPRYLIKTRGQQVTLSCSPISGHRSVSWYQQTPGQGLQFLFEYFSETQRNKGNFPGRFSGRQFSNSRSEMNVSTLELGDSALYLCASRMAGAIEAFFGQGTRLTVV.

The rearrangement links TRBV12-5 to TRBJ2-7, with TRBD2 matching 9 bases. This CDR3 has 15 residues. The V gene end was trimmed by 3 bases and the J gene end by 4 bases; junction bases not matched to a gene: 7. Germline CDR1 reads LGHNT; CDR2 reads FRNRAP. The CDR3 here is CASGFPLLAGYEQYF. Written as DNA, the CDR3 is TGTGCTAGTGGTTTTCCTCTTCTAGCGGGGTACGAGCAGTACTTC.

The gene calls are TRBV3-1 (or the pseudogene TRBV3-2) and TRBJ2-5, with unresolved D. V was pared by 3 bases and J by 7 bases, with 18 bases between. The CDR3 extends over 15 amino acids. CDR1 is LGHDT, CDR2 YNNKEL, per germline (reference sequence). The CDR3 sequence is CASSHARSGMGTQYF. DNA for the CDR3: TGTGCCAGCAGCCACGCCCGTAGTGGGATGGGGACCCAGTACTTC.

The CDR3 region is CASSAGTSGANVLTF. In DNA, the CDR3 is TGTGCCAGCAGTGCCGGGACATCTGGGGCCAACGTCCTGACTTTC. This chain connects TRBV2 to TRBJ2-6; weak D call: TRBD1 (6 bases). V lost 4 bases, J lost 1 base, and 8 bases lay in between. Germline-derived CDR1 and CDR2 are SNHLY and FYNNEI. The CDR3 is made up of 15 amino acids.

As concerns this clone: This same CDR3 is encoded by further DNA sequences in the sample. The rearrangement joins TRBV6-5 to TRBJ1-1; the D gene is possibly TRBD1 (6 bases). The ends were cut back, 3 bases at V and 1 base at J, with 9 bases in the middle. The CDR3 runs to 14 residues. CDR1 and CDR2 (germline): MNHEY, SVGAGI. This CDR3 is CASSYGGSNTEAFF. The CDR3 DNA is TGTGCCAGCAGTTATGGGGGCTCGAACACTGAAGCTTTCTTT.

V and J are TRBV11-2 and TRBJ2-1; D may be TRBD1 (6 bases). Trimming removed 3 bases from V and 15 bases from J, with 15 bases in between. This CDR3 contains 12 residues. Germline assignment: CDR1 SGHAT and CDR2 FQNNGV. DNA for the CDR3: TGTGCCAGCAGCTTTCTCGAGGGGGTAGGGTTCTTC. It encodes CASSFLEGVGFF.

The chain employs TRBV6-6 and TRBJ2-3; 8 bases are a match to TRBD2. The CDR3 is 15 amino acids. The V gene end was trimmed by 3 bases and the J gene end by 4 bases; junction bases not matched to a gene: 6. CDR1 and CDR2 (germline): MNHNY, SVGAGI (reference sequence). The CDR3 region is CASSYRTGGPDTQYF. The CDR3 DNA reads TGTGCCAGCAGTTATCGAACGGGGGGGCCAGATACGCAGTATTTT.

This clone turned up a few times. The chain has TRBV6-6 and TRBJ1-5; perhaps TRBD1 as D (5 bases). The germline V gene encodes CDR1 MNHNY and CDR2 SVGAGI (reference sequence). Deletions cut 5 bases from V and 3 bases from J, with 11 bases between. The CDR3 contains 14 residues. CDR3 loop: CASSKQEINQPQHF. The DNA for the CDR3 is TGTGCCAGCAGTAAACAGGAAATCAATCAGCCCCAGCATTTT.

The genes are TRBV5-5 and TRBJ2-3; 7 bases match TRBD2. The V segment lost 1 base and the J segment 1 base; nucleotides outside the gene matches: 6. This CDR3 spans 16 amino acids. Germline V lookup: CDR1 SGHKS, CDR2 YYEKEE (reference sequence). CDR3 DNA sequence: TGTGCCAGCAGCTTGCGTTCGGGGGGTGGCACAGATACGCAGTATTTT. Translation: CASSLRSGGGTDTQYF.

A note on this clone: Mismatch with germline at one junction end may stem from a read error. This chain joins TRBV30 and TRBJ1-1, with D perhaps TRBD1 (6 bases). CDR1 and CDR2 (germline): GTSNPN, SVGIG (reference sequence). The CDR3 length is 14 residues. CDR3 sequence (DNA): TGTGCCAGGAGGACAGCCTTAACGAACACTGAAGCTTTCTTT. Amino acids: CARRTALTNTEAFF.

The chain joins TRBV19 to TRBJ1-2, with TRBD1 matching over 9 bases. V shed 1 base, J shed 4 bases, and the junction held 4 bases outside the gene matches. Germline V gene lookup returns CDR1 LNHDA and CDR2 SQIVND (reference sequence). The CDR3 consists of 15 residues. CDR3 residues: CASSIGGQGSYGYTF. CDR3 coding DNA: TGTGCCAGTAGTATAGGAGGACAGGGGAGCTATGGCTACACCTTC. Together with reference TRBV19 and TRBJ1-2, the CDR3 gives the full variable domain: DGGITQSPKYLFRKEGQNVTLSCEQNLNHDAMYWYRQDPGQGLRLIYYSQIVNDFQKGDIAEGYSVSREKKESFPLTVTSAQKNPTAFYLCASSIGGQGSYGYTFGSGTRLTVV.

The chain carries TRBV5-4 and TRBJ1-6; 7 bases map to TRBD1. This CDR3 has 16 amino acids. Germline CDR1 is SGHNT and CDR2 is YYREEE (reference sequence). The ends lost 4 bases at V and 7 bases at J; junction bases unmatched: 11. The CDR3: CASSPGRGAGNSPLHF. The CDR3 coding sequence is TGTGCCAGCAGCCCCGGCAGGGGGGCAGGAAATTCACCCCTCCACTTT.